A single sample is the source of the 3 T cell receptor beta chains below, sequenced in a study of blood T cell repertoires in COVID-19. The method was immunoSEQ multiplex PCR; TCRdb's version includes in-frame clones alone and lacks a portion of them. The data hold 250,000 to 300,000 clones, with approximately 90% observed a single time. Sequencing used peripheral blood. These receptor sequences come from a woman in her 30s with active or convalescent COVID-19.

The chain joins TRBV9 to TRBJ1-3; D gene unclear. V gave up 3 bases and J gave up 7 bases, with 11 bases separating them. The CDR3 has 13 amino acids. Germline V CDR1 and CDR2: SGDLS, YYNGEE. The CDR3 region is CASSAPSRNTIYF. CDR3 bases: TGTGCCAGCAGCGCTCCGTCCAGGAACACCATATATTTT.

This chain connects TRBV5-6 to TRBJ2-1; maybe TRBD2 (7 bases). Germline assignment: CDR1 SGHDT and CDR2 YYEEEE. Trimming shortened V by 6 bases and J by 4 bases, and 17 bases separated the two germline ends. The CDR3 spans 15 residues. The CDR3 bases are TGTGCCAGCACCCCAGGGGCGGGGGCATACAATGAGCAGTTCTTC. Its protein is CASTPGAGAYNEQFF.

The chain uses TRBV6-1 and TRBJ2-1; 8 bases match TRBD1. The CDR3 sequence is 16 residues long. V was clipped by 3 bases and J by 3 bases; unmatched bases: 7. Germline V gives CDR1 MNHNS, CDR2 SASEGT. The CDR3 protein is CASSDAGQGGYNEQFF. In DNA form, the CDR3 reads TGTGCCAGCAGTGACGCTGGACAGGGTGGCTACAATGAGCAGTTCTTC.